This TCR beta chain was observed in a study of response to subunit inactivated influenza vaccine. Germline CDR1 reads SGHAT; CDR2 reads FQDESV (reference sequence). This CDR3 spans 18 amino acids. Trimming at V came to 5 bases and at J to 6 bases, leaving 16 bases not matched to a gene. TCRdb reprocessed the RT-PCR reads with MiXCR, giving one entry per CDR3 protein. The table includes 430,000 or so distinct CDR3 sequences, roughly 11% detected once. Study-level results: The authors suggested that every seasonal influenza vaccination recruits few new T cells.

The table lists this clonotype with a few counts. Its specificity is not known. The sequence was collected from a man aged 50-60 years who received an inactivated influenza vaccine. The chain uses TRBV11-1 and TRBJ2-1; 10 bases are shared with TRBD2. Source: PBMCs from blood, taken 45 days after vaccination. The CDR3 nucleotides read TGTGCCAGCAGCCCAAGAGGTTCGGGCAGCGGGAGGGCCAATGAGCAGTTCTTC. Translated, it gives CASSPRGSGSGRANEQFF.